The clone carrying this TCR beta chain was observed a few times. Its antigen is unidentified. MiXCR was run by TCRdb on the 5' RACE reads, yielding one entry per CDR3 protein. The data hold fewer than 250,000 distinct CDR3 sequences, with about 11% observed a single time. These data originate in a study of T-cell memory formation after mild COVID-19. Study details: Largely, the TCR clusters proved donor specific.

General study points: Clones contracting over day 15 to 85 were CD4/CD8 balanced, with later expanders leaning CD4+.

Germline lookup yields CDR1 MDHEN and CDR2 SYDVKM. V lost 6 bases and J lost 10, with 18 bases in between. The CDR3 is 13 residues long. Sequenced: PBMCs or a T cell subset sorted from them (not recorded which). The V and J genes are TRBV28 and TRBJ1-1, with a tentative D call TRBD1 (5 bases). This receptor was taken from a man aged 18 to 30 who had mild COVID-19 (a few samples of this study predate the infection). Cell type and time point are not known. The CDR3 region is CASRPGTRVGAFF. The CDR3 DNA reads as TGTGCCAGCAGGCCCGGGACGCGGGTAGGAGCTTTCTTT.